The 23 T cell receptor beta chains presented below share a single source sample, sequenced in a study of Ad26.COV2.S vaccination and SARS-CoV-2 variants. The protocol was immunoSEQ multiplex PCR, while the TCRdb copy is restricted to in-frame clones and leaves out a portion. The sample includes about 97,000 clones, around 81% of them seen just once. The sequencing used peripheral blood, collected after recovery from COVID-19. Receptor source: a human donor who had recovered from COVID-19.

This chain uses TRBV4-2 with TRBJ1-4, with D possibly being TRBD1 (5 bases). This CDR3 region has 18 residues. V lost 1 base, J lost 8 bases, and 23 bases lay in between. The germline V gene has CDR1 LGHNA and CDR2 YNFKEQ. The CDR3 DNA reads as TGTGCCAGCAGCCAAGCCTTTAAACGTCAGGGAGAAAGGGAAAAACTGTTTTTT. Its translation is CASSQAFKRQGEREKLFF.

The chain joins TRBV5-1 to TRBJ1-1; 7 nucleotides line up with TRBD1. The CDR3 has 14 residues. From germline, CDR1 is SGHRS and CDR2 YFSETQ. After removal of 0 bases from V and 4 bases from J, the junction contained 3 bases not matched to a gene. The chain's CDR3 is CASSLGQGVTEAFF. The CDR3 nucleotides read TGCGCCAGCAGCTTGGGACAGGGAGTCACTGAAGCTTTCTTT.

The V gene is TRBV29-1, the J gene TRBJ1-3, with TRBD1 matching over 9 bases. Germline V gene sequence: CDR1 SQVTM, CDR2 ANQGSEA. The ends lost 0 bases at V and 3 bases at J; junction bases unmatched: 18. CDR3 length equals 20 residues. CDR3 sequence: CSVEEERGKGQGDFGNTIYF. In DNA form, the CDR3 reads TGCAGCGTTGAAGAAGAGAGAGGGAAGGGACAGGGAGATTTTGGAAACACCATATATTTT.

This chain uses TRBV6-1 with TRBJ2-1, with 15 bases aligning to TRBD2. The CDR3 covers 16 residues. From germline, CDR1 is MNHNS and CDR2 SASEGT. With V trimmed by 4 bases and J by 8 bases, 6 bases remained unmatched. Here the CDR3 DNA reads TGTGCCAGCAGTGGGACTAGCGGGGGGGCCCTCCATGAGCAGTTCTTC. It encodes CASSGTSGGALHEQFF.

CDR3 loop: CASSRDRGFYEQYF. The CDR3 DNA follows: TGTGCCAGCAGCCGGGACAGGGGGTTCTACGAGCAGTACTTC. This chain links TRBV25-1 with TRBJ2-7; the match to TRBD1 covers 11 bases. CDR1 and CDR2 from the germline V gene are MGHDK and SYGVNS. V lost 6 bases and J lost 3; bases outside the gene matches: 4. The CDR3 contains 14 residues.

The chain employs TRBV4-3 and TRBJ2-4; D gene unclear. The CDR3 is 15 residues long. Deletions cut 4 bases from V and 7 bases from J, with 17 bases between. CDR1 and CDR2 from the germline V gene are LGHNA and YSLEER. Written as DNA, the CDR3 is TGCGCCAGCAGCCTCGAAAGGCAGGTTTCTAACATTCAGTACTTC. Translated: CASSLERQVSNIQYF.

The CDR3 spells CSVIGNRFDGYTF. Written as DNA, the CDR3 is TGCAGCGTTATAGGTAACAGGTTCGATGGCTACACCTTC. The chain combines TRBV29-1 with TRBJ1-2; TRBD1 is a possible D gene (5 bases). V dropped 5 bases and J dropped 6 bases, with 16 bases sitting between them. Germline V lookup: CDR1 SQVTM, CDR2 ANQGSEA. This CDR3 comprises 13 residues.

A few counts support this clone. The rearrangement links TRBV2 to TRBJ2-3; 10 positions match TRBD2. Germline V CDR1 and CDR2: SNHLY, FYNNEI. V lost 2 bases, J lost 5 bases, and 4 bases stayed unmatched. This CDR3 has 15 amino acids. DNA for the CDR3: TGTGCCAGCAGTGAAAGCGGGGGGGCGGAAGATACGCAGTATTTT. Amino acid sequence: CASSESGGAEDTQYF.

This clone was counted a single time. J is TRBJ1-2 and V is TRBV24-1, with D perhaps matching TRBD1 (5 bases). Trimming shortened V by 7 bases and J by 8 bases, and 22 bases separated the two germline ends. The length of the CDR3 is 15 residues. In germline, CDR1 is KGHDR, CDR2 SFDVKD. The CDR3 coding sequence is TGTGCCACCAGCCCCTCCGACGGGGCCACGGGGGGCTACACCTTC. The encoded protein is CATSPSDGATGGYTF.

In nucleotides, the CDR3 is TGTGCCAGCAGCTTGCCAGCTACAGATACGCAGTATTTT. Translated, it gives CASSLPATDTQYF. This chain uses TRBV5-4 with TRBJ2-3; no definite D call. Germline V gene sequence: CDR1 SGHNT, CDR2 YYREEE (reference sequence). The CDR3 is 13 amino acids. Trimming removed 1 base from V and 3 bases from J, with 6 bases in between.

The V call is TRBV6-2 or TRBV6-3, the J call TRBJ2-1, with 9 bases matching TRBD1. The CDR3 contains 11 residues. The V gene's germline CDR1 is MNHEY and CDR2 SVGEGT. V shed 6 bases and J 16 bases; nucleotides not matched to a gene: 7. As DNA, the CDR3 is TGTGCCAGCAGCTCAGGGACAGGGAGATTCTTC. Protein product: CASSSGTGRFF.

The chain joins TRBV14 to TRBJ2-7; possible D gene TRBD1, 6 bases. Germline CDR1 is SGHDN and CDR2 is FVKESK. Trimming left V 9 bases short and J 2 bases short, with 17 bases between. The CDR3 runs to 14 residues. CDR3 in DNA: TGTGCCAGTTCAGGACAGCTTACTCCCTACGAGCAGTACTTC. Protein product: CASSGQLTPYEQYF. Together with reference TRBV14 and TRBJ2-7, the CDR3 gives the full variable domain: EAGVTQFPSHSVIEKGQTVTLRCDPISGHDNLYWYRRVMGKEIKFLLHFVKESKQDESGMPNNRFLAERTGGTYSTLKVQPAELEDSGVYFCASSGQLTPYEQYFGPGTRLTVT.

The V gene is TRBV7-3, the J gene TRBJ2-1; the D gene is possibly TRBD2 (5 bases). The CDR3 covers 15 residues. CDR1 SGHTA and CDR2 FQGTGA come from the germline V gene. Trimming left V 4 bases short and J 7 bases short, with 17 bases between. The CDR3 sequence is CASSSGLPPENEQFF. CDR3 bases: TGTGCCAGCAGCTCCGGACTGCCTCCAGAAAATGAGCAGTTCTTC.

V gene TRBV6-5 combines with J gene TRBJ1-1; D ambiguous. Germline V gene lookup returns CDR1 MNHEY and CDR2 SVGAGI. The CDR3 is made up of 13 amino acids. The germline V and J ends were trimmed by 5 bases and 3 bases, with 10 bases remaining between them. The CDR3 DNA follows: TGTGCCAGCAGTCCCCTTTTGGACACTGAAGCTTTCTTT. It yields the protein CASSPLLDTEAFF.

The count of this clone is one. V gene TRBV4-2 combines with J gene TRBJ1-4; a weak D match, TRBD1 (5 bases). V gave up 3 bases and J gave up 6 bases, with 17 bases separating them. The CDR3 has 16 amino acids. Germline V gene data show CDR1 as LGHNA and CDR2 as YNFKEQ. The CDR3 coding sequence is TGTGCCAGCAGCCAGGAGGACCGGGACTCATATGAAAAACTGTTTTTT. Its translation: CASSQEDRDSYEKLFF.

The chain has TRBV3-1 (or the pseudogene TRBV3-2) and TRBJ1-3; 10 nucleotides line up with TRBD1. J gave up 4 bases and V 4 bases, and 13 bases lay outside the gene matches. This CDR3 spans 18 amino acids. CDR1 and CDR2 (germline): LGHDT, YNNKEL (reference sequence). DNA for the CDR3: TGTGCCAGCAGCCTGGTTAGGGGGGGACAGGGGCCCGGAAACACCATATATTTT. Its protein product is CASSLVRGGQGPGNTIYF.

In nucleotides, the CDR3 is TGTGCCAGCAGCTCAAGGACGTTGGACGAGCAGTACTTC. It encodes CASSSRTLDEQYF. The chain has TRBV7-2 and TRBJ2-7; D remains ambiguous. Germline CDR1 reads SGHTA; CDR2 reads FQGNSA. The V and J ends lost 4 bases and 5 bases respectively, with 12 bases between them. The CDR3 contains 13 residues. Variable domain in full (rest from reference TRBV7-2 and TRBJ2-7): GAGVSQSPSNKVTEKGKDVELRCDPISGHTALYWYRQSLGQGLEFLIYFQGNSAPDKSGLPSDRFSAERTGGSVSTLTIQRTQQEDSAVYLCASSSRTLDEQYFGPGTRLTVT.

This chain connects TRBV28 to TRBJ2-7, with D possibly being TRBD1 or TRBD2 (5 bases each). V dropped 6 bases and J dropped 6 bases, with 12 bases sitting between them. Germline V CDR1 and CDR2: MDHEN, SYDVKM. The CDR3 is 12 amino acids. The CDR3: CASSLGAFEQYF. CDR3 in DNA: TGTGCCAGCAGCCTCGGGGCTTTCGAGCAGTACTTC. The whole variable domain, remainder taken from reference TRBV28 and TRBJ2-7, is DVKVTQSSRYLVKRTGEKVFLECVQDMDHENMFWYRQDPGLGLRLIYFSYDVKMKEKGDIPEGYSVSREKKERFSLILESASTNQTSMYLCASSLGAFEQYFGPGTRLTVT.

The chain recombines TRBV5-1 with TRBJ1-5; TRBD1 agrees at 9 bases. From germline, CDR1 is SGHRS and CDR2 YFSETQ. V was clipped by 3 bases and J by 2 bases; unmatched bases: 6. The CDR3 covers 16 residues. The CDR3 is CASSWGDREGNQPQHF. In nucleotides, the CDR3 is TGCGCCAGCAGCTGGGGGGACAGGGAGGGCAATCAGCCCCAGCATTTT.

The chain couples TRBV2 to TRBJ2-5; no clear D. CDR1 is SNHLY and CDR2 is FYNNEI in the germline V gene. The length of the CDR3 is 15 residues. V lost 2 bases and J lost 3, with 13 bases in between. The CDR3 spells CASSEMSHREETQYF. For the CDR3, the DNA is TGTGCCAGCAGTGAAATGTCACATAGGGAAGAGACCCAGTACTTC.

This clone appeared once. V is TRBV2 and J is TRBJ1-3, with no clear D. V was shortened by 7 bases and J by 0 bases, with 10 bases between the two germline ends. Germline CDR1 reads SNHLY; CDR2 reads FYNNEI. This CDR3 is built from 14 residues. In DNA, the CDR3 is TGTGCCAGCAAAGTCCGGTCCTCTGGAAACACCATATATTTT. Translation gives CASKVRSSGNTIYF.

This chain joins TRBV28 and TRBJ2-2; D unclear. The V end lost 3 bases, the J end lost 7 bases, and 9 bases lay between the germline ends. The germline V gene encodes CDR1 MDHEN and CDR2 SYDVKM. The CDR3 runs to 13 residues. DNA of the CDR3: TGTGCCAGCAGTTTTGGGGTTGACGGGGAGCTGTTTTTT. This sequence encodes CASSFGVDGELFF.

This clone occurred once. The chain is built from TRBV21-1 and TRBJ2-5; TRBD2, as called in the table, went unchecked against the DNA. TRBV21-1 constitutes a pseudogene. This CDR3 is built from 15 residues. The CDR3 sequence is CASRTSGGRGETQYF. CDR3 in DNA: TGTGCCAGCAGAACCAGCGGGGGGCGAGGGGAGACCCAGTACTTC.